The 12 T cell receptor beta chains listed next were all sequenced from one sample in a study of blood T cell repertoires in COVID-19. Data came from immunoSEQ multiplex PCR; TCRdb stores just in-frame clones and leaves some out. In the table there are fewer than 300,000 clones, roughly 85% of which are singletons. The material sequenced was peripheral blood. The receptors were sampled from a man aged 50-59 years with active or convalescent COVID-19.

The chain has TRBV11-2 and TRBJ1-1; TRBD1 might be the D (6 bases). The V end was cut by 7 bases, the J end by 4 bases, with 19 bases between. Germline values: CDR1 SGHAT, CDR2 FQNNGV. The CDR3 runs to 15 residues. The CDR3 is CASITSQGSGTEAFF. The CDR3 DNA follows: TGTGCCAGCATCACCTCTCAGGGGTCGGGCACTGAAGCTTTCTTT.

This CDR3 reads CASRKNTGGIETEAFF. CDR3 bases: TGTGCCAGCAGGAAGAACACAGGGGGCATCGAGACTGAAGCTTTCTTT. The chain couples TRBV11-2 to TRBJ1-1; 9 bases are a match to TRBD1. Germline V gene lookup returns CDR1 SGHAT and CDR2 FQNNGV. With 6 bases clipped from V and 5 bases from J, the junction kept 13 bases outside the gene matches. This CDR3 spans 16 amino acids.

V and J are TRBV30 and TRBJ1-1, with 7 positions matching TRBD1. The CDR3 contains 15 residues. CDR1 GTSNPN and CDR2 SVGIG come from the germline V gene (reference sequence). The V segment lost 0 bases and the J segment 0 bases; nucleotides outside the gene matches: 4. The CDR3 is CAWSVQGTVNTEAFF. The CDR3 bases are TGTGCCTGGAGTGTACAGGGGACGGTGAACACTGAAGCTTTCTTT.

The chain combines TRBV28 with TRBJ1-1; 7 bases fit TRBD1. The V segment lost 5 bases and the J segment 0 bases; nucleotides outside the gene matches: 6. The CDR3 extends over 15 amino acids. Germline lookup yields CDR1 MDHEN and CDR2 SYDVKM. The CDR3 nucleotides are TGTGCCAGCAGTATACCGGGACAGTTGAACACTGAAGCTTTCTTT. It is translated as CASSIPGQLNTEAFF.

There are a few counts of this clone. The rearrangement uses TRBV15 and TRBJ2-5, with D perhaps matching TRBD1 (6 bases). The CDR3 length is 15 residues. V gave up 1 base and J gave up 7 bases, with 16 bases separating them. CDR1 is LNHNV, CDR2 YYDKDF, per germline (reference sequence). The CDR3 DNA is TGTGCCACCAGCAGAGGAGCTTCGGGGACATCGACCCAGTACTTC. It codes for CATSRGASGTSTQYF.

This clone has a handful of counts. The J gene is TRBJ2-1, the V gene TRBV7-2, with TRBD1 matching over 7 bases. Germline assignment: CDR1 SGHTA and CDR2 FQGNSA. The CDR3 length is 15 residues. Germline trimming cut 1 base from V and 4 bases from J; bases unmatched to any gene: 4. DNA of the CDR3: TGTGCCAGCAGCTTAGGGGGACAGCGGTACAATGAGCAGTTCTTC. Amino acid sequence: CASSLGGQRYNEQFF.

This sequence joins TRBV5-4 and TRBJ2-5; TRBD1 matches at 9 bases. This CDR3 contains 15 residues. Germline trimming cut 0 bases from V and 5 bases from J; bases unmatched to any gene: 5. Germline V CDR1 and CDR2: SGHNT, YYREEE (reference sequence). CDR3: CASSLDGTGWETQYF. Here the CDR3 DNA reads TGTGCCAGCAGCTTGGACGGGACAGGGTGGGAGACCCAGTACTTC.

This clone was detected a few times. The chain is built from TRBV7-9 and TRBJ1-4; 10 bases are a match to TRBD1. Germline V gene data show CDR1 as SEHNR and CDR2 as FQNEAQ (reference sequence). The V segment lost 4 bases and the J segment 12 bases; nucleotides outside the gene matches: 2. The CDR3 is 12 amino acids. CDR3 sequence reads: CASSWDRGELFF. CDR3 DNA sequence: TGTGCCAGCAGCTGGGACAGGGGTGAACTGTTTTTT.

V usage is TRBV30 and J usage is TRBJ1-5; 10 bases are shared with TRBD1. With V trimmed by 0 bases and J by 9 bases, 14 bases remained unmatched. This CDR3 spans 17 amino acids. CDR1 is GTSNPN and CDR2 is SVGIG in the germline V gene (reference sequence). Written as DNA, the CDR3 is TGTGCCTGGAGTGTTCCCGGGACAGGGGTTCGCCTAGCGCCCCAGCATTTT. It specifies CAWSVPGTGVRLAPQHF.

V and J are TRBV2 and TRBJ1-4; 8 bases align to TRBD1. The ends lost 7 bases at V and 5 bases at J; junction bases unmatched: 3. The CDR3 covers 13 residues. The V gene's germline CDR1 is SNHLY and CDR2 FYNNEI. The CDR3 sequence is CASNGQGNEKLFF. CDR3 DNA sequence: TGTGCCAGCAACGGACAGGGAAATGAAAAACTGTTTTTT.

The chain joins TRBV6-5 to TRBJ2-7; 9 positions match TRBD1. J was trimmed by 1 base and V by 7 bases; bases with no gene match: 5. CDR3 length: 14 residues. CDR1 and CDR2 from the germline V gene are MNHEY and SVGAGI. CDR3 bases: TGTGCCAGCAACCGGGACAGGGCGTCCTACGAGCAGTACTTC. This encodes CASNRDRASYEQYF.

CDR3 region: CASSLTATNEKLFF. CDR3 in DNA: TGCGCCAGCAGCTTGACAGCAACTAATGAAAAACTGTTTTTT. V gene TRBV5-1 combines with J gene TRBJ1-4; D remains unclear. The V end was cut by 1 base, the J end by 0 bases, with 4 bases between. This CDR3 spans 14 amino acids. CDR1 is SGHRS and CDR2 is YFSETQ in the germline V gene.